This T cell receptor (beta chain) originates from a study of shared clonotypes between healthy human individuals. The J segment lost 2 bases and the V segment lost 2 bases, leaving 2 bases of the junction unmatched. This CDR3 is built from 15 residues. Germline V gives CDR1 SGHTA, CDR2 FQGTGA. Produced via immunoSEQ multiplex PCR; TCRdb's table is partial and in-frame only. The data hold 2 million to 2.5 million clones, with approximately 93% observed a single time. This clone was detected only once. The rearrangement joins TRBV7-3 to TRBJ2-2, with 7 bases aligning to TRBD1. Sequencing was carried out using naive CD4+ T cells from PBMCs. The subset is: CD45RA+ positively selected. The TCR originated in a man aged 18-30 years in good health. Some clones in this sample may be carry-over from other donors' samples. The CDR3 DNA follows: TGTGCCAGCAGCTTACGGACAGGCAACACCGGGGAGCTGTTTTTT. It is translated as CASSLRTGNTGELFF.